The subject of this entry is one TCR beta chain. The antigen is undetermined. Autoimmune disease history or systemic immunosuppression barred patients. This entry comes from a study of OX40 agonist ivuxolimab in advanced cancers. Study-level findings and limits: Dosing at 0.1 to 3.0 mg/kg was accompanied by clonal expansion of CD4+ and CD8+ blood T cells by week 6. The study did not work out the antigen specificity of the expanded peripheral T cells.

Here immunoSEQ multiplex PCR was the method, and the copy in TCRdb shows in-frame clones only, minus some. The table lists fewer than 60,000 clones, 80% of them singletons. The CDR3 extends over 13 amino acids. The junction had 1 base not matched to a gene; V was cut back by 3 bases and J by 2 bases. Germline V gene sequence: CDR1 GTSNPN, CDR2 SVGIG (reference sequence). Sequenced here: CD4+ or CD8+ T cells sorted from blood, sampled in a trial of the OX40 agonist ivuxolimab. The origin of this receptor is an adult with an advanced solid tumor such as melanoma, head and neck, liver or kidney cancer. The chain uses TRBV30 and TRBJ1-5; 7 nucleotides line up with TRBD1. Written as DNA, the CDR3 is TGTGCCTGGAGCGGACAGGGCAATCAGCCCCAGCATTTT. Protein product: CAWSGQGNQPQHF.